These T cell receptor beta chains were read from a single sample in a study of blood T cell repertoires in COVID-19. TCRdb keeps only in-frame clones here, not all; method: immunoSEQ multiplex PCR. The sample records some 150,000 clones, approximately 87% being singletons. Source material: peripheral blood. These receptor sequences come from an older woman with COVID-19, enrolled during active disease. CDR3s include the opening cysteine and the closing phenylalanine or tryptophan. D genes are given only for firm matches. Not every row has a clone size; where given, it reads once, few, many or a size class.

j_call: TRBJ1-6
clone_size: .
d_call: .
v_call: TRBV9
cdr3_nt: TGTGCCAGCAGCGTAGGACAGAATAATTCACCCCTCCACTTT
cdr3_aa: CASSVGQNNSPLHF

j_call: TRBJ1-3
clone_size: few
d_call: .
v_call: TRBV19
cdr3_nt: TGTGCCAGTCTAGCTGGGGGCTCCGGAAACACCATATATTTT
cdr3_aa: CASLAGGSGNTIYF

j_call: TRBJ2-7
clone_size: .
d_call: TRBD2
v_call: TRBV7-2
cdr3_nt: TGTGCCAGCAGCTTAGGGGGGACTAGCACCTACGAGCAGTACTTC
cdr3_aa: CASSLGGTSTYEQYF

j_call: TRBJ2-1
clone_size: once
d_call: TRBD2
v_call: TRBV3-1/TRBV3-2
cdr3_nt: TGTGCCAGCAGCCCTCCCCCAGGCGGGAGGGCCTACAATGAGCAGTTCTTC
cdr3_aa: CASSPPPGGRAYNEQFF

j_call: TRBJ1-3
clone_size: .
d_call: .
v_call: TRBV14
cdr3_nt: TGTGCCAGCAGCCAGACAGGCTCTGGAAACACCATATATTTT
cdr3_aa: CASSQTGSGNTIYF

j_call: TRBJ1-3
clone_size: .
d_call: .
v_call: TRBV11-3
cdr3_nt: TGTGCCAGCTTAGAAGGGGCCACCTCTGGAAACACCATATATTTT
cdr3_aa: CASLEGATSGNTIYF

j_call: TRBJ1-5
clone_size: .
d_call: .
v_call: TRBV4-1
cdr3_nt: TGCGCCAGCAGCCAAGATATTAATAGCAATCAGCCCCAGCATTTT
cdr3_aa: CASSQDINSNQPQHF

j_call: TRBJ2-5
clone_size: .
d_call: TRBD1
v_call: TRBV27
cdr3_nt: TGTGCCAGCAGTCTGGGGACAGTCCAAGAGACCCAGTACTTC
cdr3_aa: CASSLGTVQETQYF

j_call: TRBJ2-7
clone_size: .
d_call: TRBD1
v_call: TRBV9
cdr3_nt: TGTGCCAGCAGCGTCTTGGGACAGGGGGCGGAGGAGCAGTACTTC
cdr3_aa: CASSVLGQGAEEQYF

j_call: TRBJ2-1
clone_size: .
d_call: TRBD2
v_call: TRBV5-5
cdr3_nt: TGTGCCAGCAGCTTGGGGACTAGCGGGGACAATGAGCAGTTCTTC
cdr3_aa: CASSLGTSGDNEQFF

j_call: TRBJ2-3
clone_size: .
d_call: .
v_call: TRBV7-9
cdr3_nt: TGTGCCAGCAGCCTTAGCGATACGCAGTATTTT
cdr3_aa: CASSLSDTQYF

j_call: TRBJ2-1
clone_size: .
d_call: TRBD2
v_call: TRBV9
cdr3_nt: TGTGCCAGCAGCCTTCCGACTAGCGGGGACCTCGCCTACAATGAGCAGTTCTTC
cdr3_aa: CASSLPTSGDLAYNEQFF

j_call: TRBJ2-1
clone_size: .
d_call: TRBD2
v_call: TRBV10-3
cdr3_nt: TGTGCCATCACCCTGACTAGCGGGAGCTCCTACAATGAGCAGTTCTTC
cdr3_aa: CAITLTSGSSYNEQFF

j_call: TRBJ1-2
clone_size: once
d_call: TRBD1
v_call: TRBV6-5
cdr3_nt: TGTGCCAGCAGTTACCCCCCCGACAGGGATTATGGCTACACCTTC
cdr3_aa: CASSYPPDRDYGYTF

j_call: TRBJ2-1
clone_size: .
d_call: .
v_call: TRBV29-1
cdr3_nt: TGCAGCGTTGCAGGGGCTCGTGAGCAGTTCTTC
cdr3_aa: CSVAGAREQFF

j_call: TRBJ2-1
clone_size: .
d_call: .
v_call: TRBV10-3
cdr3_nt: TGTGCCATCAGTGGCCTCTGGGAGGGGGACAATGAGCAGTTCTTC
cdr3_aa: CAISGLWEGDNEQFF

j_call: TRBJ1-5
clone_size: few
d_call: TRBD1
v_call: TRBV4-3
cdr3_nt: TGCGCCAGCAGGACAGGGGTCGATCAGCCCCAGCATTTT
cdr3_aa: CASRTGVDQPQHF

j_call: TRBJ2-1
clone_size: .
d_call: TRBD2
v_call: TRBV11-3
cdr3_nt: TGTGCCAGCAGCCCTAACCGAGCGGGAGAAACTGAGCAGTTCTTC
cdr3_aa: CASSPNRAGETEQFF

j_call: TRBJ2-7
clone_size: .
d_call: TRBD1
v_call: TRBV28
cdr3_nt: TGTGCCAGCAGTTCCCAGACAGGGCCAGTGCAGTACTTC
cdr3_aa: CASSSQTGPVQYF

j_call: TRBJ2-1
clone_size: .
d_call: .
v_call: TRBV30
cdr3_nt: TGTGCTATCCGGGCGCGGGCGAGCTCCTACAATGAGCAGTTCTTC
cdr3_aa: CAIRARASSYNEQFF

j_call: TRBJ2-7
clone_size: .
d_call: .
v_call: TRBV18
cdr3_nt: TGTGCCAGCTCACCGAGTCTGGACTCCTCCGAGCAGTACTTC
cdr3_aa: CASSPSLDSSEQYF

j_call: TRBJ2-7
clone_size: once
d_call: TRBD2
v_call: TRBV19
cdr3_nt: TGTGCCAGTAGTATAAGCGGGACTAGCGGGAACTACGAGCAGTACTTC
cdr3_aa: CASSISGTSGNYEQYF

j_call: TRBJ2-1
clone_size: .
d_call: TRBD2
v_call: TRBV2
cdr3_nt: TGTGCCAGCAAGGCGGGAGGGCCTTATTCCTACAATGAGCAGTTCTTC
cdr3_aa: CASKAGGPYSYNEQFF